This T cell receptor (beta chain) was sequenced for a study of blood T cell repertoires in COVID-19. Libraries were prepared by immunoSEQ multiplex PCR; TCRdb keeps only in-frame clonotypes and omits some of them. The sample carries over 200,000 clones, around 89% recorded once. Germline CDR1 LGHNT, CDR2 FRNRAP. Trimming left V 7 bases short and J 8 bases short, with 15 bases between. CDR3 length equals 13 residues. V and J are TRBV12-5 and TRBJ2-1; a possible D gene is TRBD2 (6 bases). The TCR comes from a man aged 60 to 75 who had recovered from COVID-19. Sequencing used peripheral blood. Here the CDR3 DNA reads TGTGCTAGTGCGGTACTAGCTCCCTATGAGCAGTTCTTC. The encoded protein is CASAVLAPYEQFF.